Following are 29 T cell receptor beta chains from one sample sequenced in a study of early T cells in non-severe SARS-CoV-2 infection. TCRdb independently ran MiXCR on the 5' RACE reads; one entry per CDR3 protein. This table has 55,000 to 70,000 distinct CDR3 sequences, around 4.2% appearing once. The material was whole blood, obtained at baseline. These TCRs come from an adult who was a healthcare worker with PCR-confirmed SARS-CoV-2 infection or an uninfected control (not recorded which). The donor label of this sample is uncertain.

This clonotype has only a few counts. V gene TRBV6-2 or TRBV6-3 combines with J gene TRBJ2-2; maybe TRBD1 (7 bases). Germline lookup yields CDR1 MNHEY and CDR2 SVGEGT. V lost 7 bases and J 4 bases, leaving 16 bases between the germline ends. This CDR3 spans 15 amino acids. CDR3 protein: CASTKGGGTTGELFF. In DNA form, the CDR3 reads TGTGCCAGCACCAAAGGAGGGGGCACCACCGGGGAGCTGTTTTTT.

The chain has TRBV6-5 and TRBJ1-1; 7 nucleotides match TRBD1. Germline CDR1 MNHEY, CDR2 SVGAGI. The CDR3 consists of 15 residues. V gave up 5 bases and J gave up 4 bases; unmatched junction bases: 10. The CDR3 bases are TGTGCCAGCAGTGCTACAGGGGAGTCTTCCACTGAAGCTTTCTTT. It encodes CASSATGESSTEAFF.

This clonotype was counted between two and nine times. The chain is built from TRBV12-3 or TRBV12-4 and TRBJ1-1; a weak D match, TRBD1 (5 bases). The length of the CDR3 is 13 residues. V was cut by 5 bases and J by 7 bases, with 14 bases left in between. Written as DNA, the CDR3 is TGTGCCAGCAGTCCGTCGGGGGTCGATGAAGCTTTCTTT. The encoded protein is CASSPSGVDEAFF.

Only a few counts were recorded for this clonotype. This chain links TRBV4-1 with TRBJ1-1, with 9 positions matching TRBD1. Germline CDR1 MGHRA, CDR2 YSYEKL. The CDR3 covers 18 residues. V shed 2 bases and J 3 bases; nucleotides not matched to a gene: 13. The DNA for the CDR3 is TGCGCCAGCAGCCAATTCTCTGTGGGACAGGGAAGGGACACTGAAGCTTTCTTT. This translates into CASSQFSVGQGRDTEAFF.

The gene calls are TRBV2 and TRBJ2-2; 10 bases are shared with TRBD2. J was trimmed by 7 bases and V by 6 bases; bases with no gene match: 14. Germline assignment: CDR1 SNHLY and CDR2 FYNNEI. This CDR3 region has 17 residues. The CDR3 DNA reads TGTGCCAGCAGCAGAAGGCTAGCGGGGGTGAATGGCGGGGAGCTGTTTTTT. The encoded protein is CASSRRLAGVNGGELFF.

This clonotype was recorded a few times. The V and J genes are TRBV5-1 and TRBJ2-6; possibly TRBD2 for D (6 bases). CDR1 and CDR2 (germline): SGHRS, YFSETQ. The V gene lost 0 bases and the J gene lost 4 bases, with 11 bases spanning the gap. This CDR3 region has 16 residues. The CDR3 nucleotides are TGCGCCAGCAGCTTGGGAGGGACTGACGGGGCCAACGTCCTGACTTTC. It codes for CASSLGGTDGANVLTF.

This clonotype was picked up many times. The chain combines TRBV29-1 with TRBJ2-1, with TRBD1 matching 7 bases. The CDR3 covers 13 residues. V lost 7 bases and J lost 6; bases outside the gene matches: 9. Germline V gives CDR1 SQVTM, CDR2 ANQGSEA. The CDR3 protein is CSAIRDSSNEQFF. The CDR3 DNA sequence: TGCAGCGCCATCCGGGACAGTTCCAATGAGCAGTTCTTC.

This clonotype showed up just a few times. This sequence joins TRBV2 and TRBJ1-2; D perhaps matches TRBD1 (6 bases). Per the germline V gene, CDR1 is SNHLY and CDR2 is FYNNEI. The CDR3 is 13 amino acids. V was clipped by 10 bases and J by 10 bases, with 22 bases between them. CDR3 in amino acids: CATRTDSSMSYTF. The CDR3 DNA follows: TGTGCCACCAGGACAGATTCTTCTATGTCCTACACCTTC.

The rearrangement uses TRBV29-1 and TRBJ1-3; no clear D. Germline CDR1 and CDR2: SQVTM and ANQGSEA. V lost 5 bases and J lost 0, with 11 bases in between. CDR3 length: 14 residues. CDR3 residues: CSVYDTGSGNTIYF. The CDR3 DNA reads as TGCAGCGTTTACGACACGGGCTCTGGAAACACCATATATTTT.

This clonotype showed up many times. The V call is TRBV6-5, the J call TRBJ2-1; D is possibly TRBD2 (7 bases). The CDR3 extends over 16 amino acids. Trimming shortened V by 5 bases and J by 0 bases, and 14 bases separated the two germline ends. Germline V lookup: CDR1 MNHEY, CDR2 SVGAGI. The CDR3 DNA reads TGTGCCAGCAGTGTCAGGGGAGGGGACTCCTACAATGAGCAGTTCTTC. It specifies CASSVRGGDSYNEQFF.

This clonotype has a count of ten or more. J is TRBJ2-1 and V is TRBV24-1; D unclear. The germline V and J ends were trimmed by 5 bases and 8 bases, with 24 bases remaining between them. CDR3 length equals 17 residues. Per the germline V gene, CDR1 is KGHDR and CDR2 is SFDVKD. The CDR3 reads CATSVFSYTKLSHEQFF. The CDR3 nucleotides are TGTGCCACCAGTGTATTTTCTTACACAAAGTTAAGCCATGAGCAGTTCTTC.

This chain joins TRBV28 and TRBJ1-1; tentatively, D is TRBD1 (6 bases). Germline V lookup: CDR1 MDHEN, CDR2 SYDVKM. V was pared by 1 base and J by 0 bases, with 15 bases between. The CDR3 runs to 17 residues. This chain's CDR3 is CASSLLKGGAMNTEAFF. DNA for the CDR3: TGTGCCAGCAGTTTATTAAAAGGGGGGGCAATGAACACTGAAGCTTTCTTT.

A few counts support this clonotype. V gene TRBV7-2 combines with J gene TRBJ1-1; tentative D call: TRBD1 (6 bases). Trimming cost V 5 bases and J 0 bases, with 13 bases left between them. This CDR3 comprises 15 residues. Germline V gene sequence: CDR1 SGHTA, CDR2 FQGNSA. CDR3 region: CASSLQQGMNTEAFF. The CDR3 coding sequence is TGTGCCAGCAGCCTTCAACAGGGCATGAACACTGAAGCTTTCTTT. Variable domain in full (rest from reference TRBV7-2 and TRBJ1-1): GAGVSQSPSNKVTEKGKDVELRCDPISGHTALYWYRQSLGQGLEFLIYFQGNSAPDKSGLPSDRFSAERTGGSVSTLTIQRTQQEDSAVYLCASSLQQGMNTEAFFGQGTRLTVV.

This clonotype has just a few counts. V is TRBV11-3 and J is TRBJ2-7; 7 nucleotides align to TRBD2. J lost 2 bases, V lost 5 bases, and 9 bases had no gene match. CDR1 and CDR2 (germline): SGHNT, YENEEA. The length of the CDR3 is 15 residues. Written as DNA, the CDR3 is TGTGCCAGCAGCCCAAGTCCGGGGGGTACCTACGAGCAGTACTTC. Amino acids: CASSPSPGGTYEQYF.

This clonotype occurred a few times. The rearrangement links TRBV24-1 to TRBJ1-1, with 10 bases identical to TRBD1. The germline V gene encodes CDR1 KGHDR and CDR2 SFDVKD. V was pared by 8 bases and J by 0 bases, with 5 bases of the junction left unmatched. CDR3 length: 15 amino acids. The CDR3, as DNA: TGTGCCACCAACCCCGGGACAGGGGTGAACACTGAAGCTTTCTTT. This gives the protein CATNPGTGVNTEAFF.

There are many counts of this clonotype. This chain joins TRBV20-1 and TRBJ2-1; weak D call: TRBD2 (5 bases). The CDR3 loop spans 13 amino acids. The germline V and J ends were trimmed by 0 bases and 8 bases, with 11 bases remaining between them. Germline V gene lookup returns CDR1 DFQATT and CDR2 SNEGSKA (reference sequence). The CDR3 sequence is CSAREPLADEQFF. The CDR3 nucleotides read TGCAGTGCTAGAGAACCTCTAGCTGATGAGCAGTTCTTC.

This chain joins TRBV18 and TRBJ2-7; tentatively, D is TRBD1 or TRBD2 (5 bases each). Germline assignment: CDR1 KGHSH and CDR2 LQKENI. The CDR3 has 14 amino acids. Deletions cut 2 bases from V and 2 bases from J, with 10 bases between. The CDR3 loop is CASSPGGTTYEQYF. DNA of the CDR3: TGTGCCAGCTCACCAGGGGGTACTACCTACGAGCAGTACTTC.

This clonotype has only a few counts. This rearrangement joins TRBV7-9 to TRBJ2-3; TRBD1 matches at 12 bases. Per germline, CDR1 SEHNR and CDR2 FQNEAQ (reference sequence). V trimming: 7 bases; J trimming: 1 base; junction bases outside the gene matches: 12. The CDR3 covers 18 residues. CDR3 loop: CASTRTGTGGDGTDTQYF. The CDR3 nucleotides are TGTGCCAGCACGAGAACCGGGACAGGGGGCGACGGCACAGATACGCAGTATTTT.

This rearrangement joins TRBV7-9 to TRBJ1-3; D is possibly TRBD1 (5 bases). This CDR3 region has 14 residues. The V and J ends lost 4 bases and 1 base respectively, with 8 bases between them. Germline V gene lookup returns CDR1 SEHNR and CDR2 FQNEAQ (reference sequence). This chain's CDR3 is CASSSDSSGNTIYF. The CDR3 DNA follows: TGTGCCAGCAGCTCAGACAGTTCTGGAAACACCATATATTTT.

This clonotype was seen only a few times. This sequence joins TRBV20-1 and TRBJ2-5, with no clear D. The ends were cut back, 6 bases at V and 4 bases at J, with 6 bases in the middle. Germline assignment: CDR1 DFQATT and CDR2 SNEGSKA (reference sequence). This CDR3 contains 10 residues. CDR3 nucleotide sequence: TGCAGTGCCGAACTAGAGACCCAGTACTTC. It is translated as CSAELETQYF.

The chain uses TRBV12-3 or TRBV12-4 and TRBJ2-5; 7 nucleotides line up with TRBD2. This CDR3 is built from 13 residues. V shed 5 bases, J shed 5 bases, and the junction held 5 bases outside the gene matches. The CDR3 DNA sequence: TGTGCCAGCAGTCTAGTGGGGGGGGAGACCCAGTACTTC. Its translation is CASSLVGGETQYF.

This clonotype was found many times. The genes are TRBV19 and TRBJ2-4, with no clear D. CDR3 length: 15 residues. Germline CDR1 is LNHDA and CDR2 is SQIVND (reference sequence). Trimming shortened V by 4 bases and J by 2 bases, and 12 bases separated the two germline ends. The CDR3 DNA is TGTGCCAGTAGTACCCTGACGGATCCCAAAAACATTCAGTACTTC. Its protein product is CASSTLTDPKNIQYF.

Many counts were recorded for this clonotype. The CDR3 sequence is CASSVDRVPFYEQYF. The DNA for the CDR3 is TGTGCCAGCAGTGTGGATAGGGTACCGTTCTACGAGCAGTACTTC. The chain recombines TRBV2 with TRBJ2-7; unclear D gene. This CDR3 contains 15 residues. Germline CDR1 SNHLY, CDR2 FYNNEI. Deletions cut 4 bases from V and 3 bases from J, with 16 bases between.

This clonotype was detected many times. In nucleotides, the CDR3 is TGTGCCAGCAGCTTGGCAGGGGTAAATTCACCCCTCCACTTT. Protein: CASSLAGVNSPLHF. The chain carries TRBV5-6 and TRBJ1-6; D possibly corresponds to TRBD1 (6 bases). The ends were cut back, 0 bases at V and 7 bases at J, with 8 bases in the middle. The CDR3 consists of 14 residues. The germline V gene has CDR1 SGHDT and CDR2 YYEEEE. The full variable domain, with the rest looked up from reference TRBV5-6 and TRBJ1-6, is DAGVTQSPTHLIKTRGQQVTLRCSPKSGHDTVSWYQQALGQGPQFIFQYYEEEERQRGNFPDRFSGHQFPNYSSELNVNALLLGDSALYLCASSLAGVNSPLHFGNGTRLTVT.

This clonotype was counted a few times. J is TRBJ1-4 and V is TRBV20-1; a possible D gene is TRBD1 (5 bases). CDR3 size: 15 residues. The germline V gene encodes CDR1 DFQATT and CDR2 SNEGSKA (reference sequence). V lost 6 bases to trimming and J lost 0 bases, with 14 bases between them. CDR3 loop: CSAGGARTTNEKLFF. In DNA form, the CDR3 reads TGCAGTGCCGGAGGGGCACGGACAACTAATGAAAAACTGTTTTTT.

Many counts were recorded for this clonotype. In DNA form, the CDR3 reads TGCGCCAGCAGCTTGGAGCCAGGGATGACTGAAGCTTTCTTT. Translated: CASSLEPGMTEAFF. The gene calls are TRBV5-1 and TRBJ1-1; weak D call: TRBD1 (5 bases). This CDR3 is built from 14 residues. V was trimmed by 0 bases and J by 5 bases, leaving 11 bases between them. Germline lookup yields CDR1 SGHRS and CDR2 YFSETQ.

The genes are TRBV7-9 and TRBJ1-6; no definite D call. The CDR3 has 12 residues. V lost 1 base and J 7 bases, leaving 2 bases between the germline ends. Germline CDR1 reads SEHNR; CDR2 reads FQNEAQ (reference sequence). The CDR3: CASSLGNSPLHF. The CDR3 DNA reads TGTGCCAGCAGCTTAGGGAATTCACCCCTCCACTTT.

This clonotype was seen many times. The V call is TRBV6-5, the J call TRBJ1-1; no definite D call. CDR1 and CDR2 from the germline V gene are MNHEY and SVGAGI. The V end lost 0 bases, the J end lost 1 base, and 15 bases lay between the germline ends. CDR3 length: 17 amino acids. The CDR3, as DNA: TGTGCCAGCAGTTACTCGAGCGGGCCGGGATCGAACACTGAAGCTTTCTTT. Its translation is CASSYSSGPGSNTEAFF.

This clonotype was picked up many times. The V and J genes are TRBV29-1 and TRBJ1-1; D call uncertain. The ends were cut back, 8 bases at V and 4 bases at J, with 11 bases in the middle. Per germline, CDR1 SQVTM and CDR2 ANQGSEA. CDR3 size: 11 residues. The CDR3 nucleotides read TGCAGCCTCGGCATTGGCACTGAAGCTTTCTTT. Translated, it gives CSLGIGTEAFF.